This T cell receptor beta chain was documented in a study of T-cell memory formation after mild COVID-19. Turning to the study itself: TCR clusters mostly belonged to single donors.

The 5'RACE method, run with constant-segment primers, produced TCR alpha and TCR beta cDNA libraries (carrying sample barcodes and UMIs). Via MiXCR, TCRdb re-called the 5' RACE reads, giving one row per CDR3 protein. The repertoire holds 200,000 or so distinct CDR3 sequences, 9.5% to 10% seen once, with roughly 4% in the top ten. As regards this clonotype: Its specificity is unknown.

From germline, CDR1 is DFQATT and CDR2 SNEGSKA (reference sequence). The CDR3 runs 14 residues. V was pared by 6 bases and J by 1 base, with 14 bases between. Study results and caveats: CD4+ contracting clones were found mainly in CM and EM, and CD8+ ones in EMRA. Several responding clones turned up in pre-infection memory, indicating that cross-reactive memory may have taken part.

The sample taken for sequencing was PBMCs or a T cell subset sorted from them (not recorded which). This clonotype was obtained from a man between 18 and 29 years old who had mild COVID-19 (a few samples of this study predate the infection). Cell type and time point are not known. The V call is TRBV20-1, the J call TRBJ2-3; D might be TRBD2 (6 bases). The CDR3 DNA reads TGCAGTGCAAGGGACTCGCTTGGCACAGATACGCAGTATTTT. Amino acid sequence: CSARDSLGTDTQYF.